One sample yielded the 24 T cell receptor beta chains listed below, sequenced in a study of T cell responses to AZD1222 COVID-19 vaccine. This table comes from immunoSEQ multiplex PCR, and its TCRdb copy is limited to in-frame clones, with some not included. The table records 200,000 to 300,000 clones, approximately 95% of them present only once. The input for sequencing was peripheral blood, taken on day 0 of AZD1222 vaccination. The receptors derive from an adult in good health.

The chain is built from TRBV14 and TRBJ1-2; D is uncertain. The CDR3 is 14 amino acids. CDR1 and CDR2 (germline): SGHDN, FVKESK. V gave up 0 bases and J gave up 7 bases, with 12 bases separating them. The CDR3 DNA is TGTGCCAGCAGCCAAGATTACCTCCGGCGTGGCTACACCTTC. The encoded protein is CASSQDYLRRGYTF.

V and J are TRBV6-6 and TRBJ2-7; a weak D match, TRBD2 (6 bases). The germline V gene has CDR1 MNHNY and CDR2 SVGAGI (reference sequence). V was pared by 5 bases and J by 2 bases, with 10 bases between. This CDR3 has 13 amino acids. In nucleotides, the CDR3 is TGTGCCAGCAGTCAACGGGAGCCCTACGAGCAGTACTTC. Its protein product is CASSQREPYEQYF.

With regard to this clone: Other nucleotide sequences in the sample specify the same CDR3. The chain has TRBV5-1 and TRBJ1-6, with no clear D. Germline lookup yields CDR1 SGHRS and CDR2 YFSETQ. The V gene lost 0 bases and the J gene lost 6 bases, with 7 bases spanning the gap. CDR3 length equals 14 residues. Here the CDR3 DNA reads TGCGCCAGCAGCTTGGAAGGATTTAATTCACCCCTCCACTTT. As protein: CASSLEGFNSPLHF.

This clone was picked up a small number of times. The chain is built from TRBV4-3 and TRBJ2-7; the D gene is possibly TRBD2 (6 bases). CDR3 length: 15 amino acids. V was clipped by 1 base and J by 0 bases, with 10 bases between them. Germline-derived CDR1 and CDR2 are LGHNA and YSLEER. The CDR3 loop reads CASSQVIAVSYEQYF. CDR3 DNA: TGCGCCAGCAGCCAAGTGATAGCGGTCTCCTACGAGCAGTACTTC.

In its sample, this clone was seen once. This chain joins TRBV7-9 and TRBJ2-2, with D perhaps TRBD1 or TRBD2 (6 bases each). Trimming shortened V by 5 bases and J by 4 bases, and 14 bases separated the two germline ends. In germline, CDR1 is SEHNR, CDR2 FQNEAQ (reference sequence). This CDR3 spans 15 amino acids. The CDR3 is CASSPRGGPTGELFF. Here the CDR3 DNA reads TGTGCCAGCAGCCCAAGAGGGGGGCCCACCGGGGAGCTGTTTTTT.

The rearrangement uses TRBV18 and TRBJ1-1, with D possibly being TRBD1 (5 bases). The V gene lost 1 base and the J gene lost 4 bases, with 13 bases spanning the gap. Per germline, CDR1 KGHSH and CDR2 LQKENI. The CDR3 runs to 15 residues. The CDR3 reads CASSPQGLGGTEAFF. The CDR3 DNA sequence: TGTGCCAGCTCACCACAGGGGCTGGGAGGCACTGAAGCTTTCTTT.

The chain carries TRBV9 and TRBJ2-7; D uncertain. V lost 3 bases to trimming and J lost 4 bases, with 11 bases between them. The germline V gene encodes CDR1 SGDLS and CDR2 YYNGEE. CDR3 length equals 13 residues. In nucleotides, the CDR3 is TGTGCCAGCAGCGCCGGCGAGAGGTACGAGCAGTACTTC. Protein product: CASSAGERYEQYF.

This chain links TRBV29-1 with TRBJ1-4; possible D gene TRBD1, 5 bases. V lost 6 bases to trimming and J lost 8 bases, with 13 bases between them. The germline V gene has CDR1 SQVTM and CDR2 ANQGSEA. This CDR3 is 12 amino acids long. The DNA for the CDR3 is TGCAGCGTCGGGGGACGGACCGAAAAACTGTTTTTT. Its protein is CSVGGRTEKLFF.

The chain has TRBV28 and TRBJ2-1; 12 bases map to TRBD2. Germline CDR1 reads MDHEN; CDR2 reads SYDVKM. After removal of 4 bases from V and 2 bases from J, the junction contained 9 bases not matched to a gene. The CDR3 length is 18 residues. The CDR3 DNA sequence: TGTGCCAGCAGTTCGACTAGCGGGAGCCGTCCTCCCTACAATGAGCAGTTCTTC. This encodes CASSSTSGSRPPYNEQFF.

The V call is TRBV12-1, the J call TRBJ2-4; no check of the table's D call, TRBD1, against the DNA was made. TRBV12-1 is shown as a pseudogene. The CDR3 spans 18 residues. This CDR3 is CASSHEQGAELGKNIQYF. CDR3 nucleotides: TGTGCCAGCAGTCACGAGCAGGGGGCAGAGTTGGGCAAAAACATTCAGTACTTC.

V and J are TRBV11-3 and TRBJ2-3, with D possibly matching TRBD1 (5 bases). The CDR3 has 16 residues. Germline CDR1 reads SGHNT; CDR2 reads YENEEA. V lost 0 bases and J 2 bases, leaving 12 bases between the germline ends. The CDR3 region has the DNA TGTGCCAGCAGCTTAGATCTTGGACACTCCACAGATACGCAGTATTTT. Translating gives CASSLDLGHSTDTQYF.

The genes are TRBV4-1 and TRBJ1-6; D perhaps matches TRBD1 (5 bases). Germline CDR1 MGHRA, CDR2 YSYEKL. Trimming took off 2 bases at V and 10 bases at J, with 15 bases between the two ends. The length of the CDR3 is 15 residues. CDR3 bases: TGCGCCAGCAGCCAACCTCGGGACTTGGGCTCACCCCTCCACTTT. Translating it yields CASSQPRDLGSPLHF.

The chain recombines TRBV6-5 with TRBJ2-1; TRBD2 aligns across 10 bases. CDR1 and CDR2 (germline): MNHEY, SVGAGI. This CDR3 spans 14 amino acids. The J segment lost 7 bases and the V segment lost 0 bases, leaving 0 bases of the junction unmatched. CDR3 nucleotides: TGTGCCAGCAGTTACTCGACTAGCGGGAATGAGCAGTTCTTC. Its translation is CASSYSTSGNEQFF.

This clone was detected a few times. The J gene is TRBJ2-3, the V gene TRBV11-2; D unclear. Germline CDR1 is SGHAT and CDR2 is FQNNGV. CDR3 length: 13 amino acids. Trimming removed 0 bases from V and 4 bases from J, with 5 bases in between. The CDR3 sequence: CASSLEVSDTQYF. Written as DNA, the CDR3 is TGTGCCAGCAGCTTAGAGGTTTCAGATACGCAGTATTTT.

This clone was recorded only once. The chain uses TRBV19 and TRBJ1-5; D is possibly TRBD1 (5 bases). V was trimmed by 6 bases and J by 7 bases, leaving 16 bases between them. This CDR3 comprises 14 residues. Germline V CDR1 and CDR2: LNHDA, SQIVND (reference sequence). CDR3 in DNA: TGTGCCAGTAGCGTACAGGTCCCCCACCAGCCCCAGCATTTT. This translates into CASSVQVPHQPQHF.

The gene calls are TRBV5-4 and TRBJ1-1; weak D call: TRBD1 (5 bases). V lost 4 bases to trimming and J lost 0 bases, with 22 bases between them. This CDR3 has 18 amino acids. Germline V CDR1 and CDR2: SGHNT, YYREEE (reference sequence). The CDR3 loop is CASSPNSWAGTMNTEAFF. CDR3 DNA: TGTGCCAGCAGCCCCAACTCATGGGCAGGGACTATGAACACTGAAGCTTTCTTT.

The rearrangement uses TRBV7-8 and TRBJ2-2, with 7 bases identical to TRBD2. V gave up 3 bases and J gave up 9 bases; unmatched junction bases: 10. This CDR3 region has 15 residues. Per germline, CDR1 SGHVS and CDR2 FQNEAQ. The CDR3 loop reads CASSLGGRGSWELFF. CDR3 in DNA: TGTGCCAGCAGCTTGGGCGGGAGAGGGTCTTGGGAGCTGTTTTTT.

A few counts support this clone. The gene calls are TRBV7-9 and TRBJ1-1; tentatively, D is TRBD1 (6 bases). V was trimmed by 5 bases and J by 1 base, leaving 8 bases between them. CDR3 length: 13 residues. Germline CDR1 SEHNR, CDR2 FQNEAQ (reference sequence). The CDR3 here is CASSPGQNTEAFF. The CDR3 DNA is TGTGCCAGCAGCCCGGGACAGAACACTGAAGCTTTCTTT.

The rearrangement uses TRBV28 and TRBJ1-1, with unresolved D. The V gene lost 6 bases and the J gene lost 1 base, with 9 bases spanning the gap. Germline loops: CDR1 MDHEN, CDR2 SYDVKM. The CDR3 has 13 residues. Written as DNA, the CDR3 is TGTGCCAGCAGCATCCCCGGGAACACTGAAGCTTTCTTT. Protein: CASSIPGNTEAFF.

In DNA, the CDR3 is TGTGCCAGTAGTATGCGCCAGCAACATGGCTACACCTTC. Protein: CASSMRQQHGYTF. The chain joins TRBV19 to TRBJ1-2; D unclear. The germline CDR1 and CDR2 sequences are LNHDA and SQIVND (reference sequence). The germline V and J ends were trimmed by 3 bases and 6 bases, with 11 bases remaining between them. This CDR3 is built from 13 residues.

The gene calls are TRBV7-2 and TRBJ1-4; no firm D call. The germline V and J ends were trimmed by 1 base and 8 bases, with 8 bases remaining between them. The CDR3 runs to 13 residues. Germline V gene data show CDR1 as SGHTA and CDR2 as FQGNSA. The CDR3 reads CASSLGFREKLFF. CDR3 sequence (DNA): TGTGCCAGCAGCTTAGGGTTCCGAGAAAAACTGTTTTTT. The whole variable domain, remainder taken from reference TRBV7-2 and TRBJ1-4, is GAGVSQSPSNKVTEKGKDVELRCDPISGHTALYWYRQSLGQGLEFLIYFQGNSAPDKSGLPSDRFSAERTGGSVSTLTIQRTQQEDSAVYLCASSLGFREKLFFGSGTQLSVL.

The CDR3 loop is CASSFAGGMNEQYF. CDR3 bases: TGTGCCAGCAGTTTTGCCGGGGGGATGAACGAGCAGTACTTC. The chain combines TRBV28 with TRBJ2-7; 7 positions agree with TRBD2. The CDR3 has 14 amino acids. CDR1 and CDR2 from the germline V gene are MDHEN and SYDVKM. With 3 bases clipped from V and 5 bases from J, the junction kept 7 bases outside the gene matches.

This clone was counted once. The rearrangement links TRBV6-5 to TRBJ1-3; D is possibly TRBD1 (5 bases). Trimming stripped 0 bases from V and 1 base from J, with 10 bases between. This CDR3 contains 16 residues. The germline V gene encodes CDR1 MNHEY and CDR2 SVGAGI. CDR3 in amino acids: CASSYSGVGSGNTIYF. The CDR3 DNA reads TGTGCCAGCAGTTACTCGGGGGTTGGTTCTGGAAACACCATATATTTT.

V is TRBV19 and J is TRBJ2-3; 11 bases agree with TRBD2. Germline assignment: CDR1 LNHDA and CDR2 SQIVND (reference sequence). V dropped 6 bases and J dropped 4; count of bases not matched to a gene: 3. CDR3 length: 14 amino acids. The CDR3 DNA follows: TGTGCCAGTAGCCGTAGCGGGGGGGCAGATACGCAGTATTTT. Protein: CASSRSGGADTQYF.